The 32 T cell receptor beta chains below were found in one sample sequenced in a study of blood T cell repertoires in COVID-19. The protocol was immunoSEQ multiplex PCR, while the TCRdb copy is restricted to in-frame clones and leaves out a portion. The repertoire has 340,000 or so clones, 80% to 90% of them found once; the top ten carry 1%. The sequencing sample was made of peripheral blood. Receptors originate from a man aged 45-65 years with active or convalescent COVID-19.

The J gene is TRBJ1-2, the V gene TRBV28, with D hard to call. V dropped 6 bases and J dropped 2 bases, with 13 bases sitting between them. The CDR3 has 14 amino acids. Germline V lookup: CDR1 MDHEN, CDR2 SYDVKM. CDR3 residues: CASRDQTPNYGYTF. Here the CDR3 DNA reads TGTGCCAGCAGAGATCAAACACCGAACTATGGCTACACCTTC.

The CDR3 here is CATSDSRQGARGYTF. For the CDR3, the DNA is TGTGCCACCAGTGATTCTCGACAAGGGGCGCGGGGCTACACCTTC. The genes are TRBV24-1 and TRBJ1-2, with D possibly matching TRBD1 (5 bases). The germline V gene has CDR1 KGHDR and CDR2 SFDVKD. V was shortened by 2 bases and J by 8 bases, with 17 bases between the two germline ends. The CDR3 runs 15 residues.

V gene TRBV5-6 combines with J gene TRBJ2-7; tentative D call: TRBD1 (5 bases). The CDR3 is 13 residues long. CDR1 and CDR2 (germline): SGHDT, YYEEEE. V was clipped by 7 bases and J by 0 bases, with 11 bases between them. CDR3 nucleotide sequence: TGTGCCAGCGCAGGGATGAACTCCTACGAGCAGTACTTC. As protein: CASAGMNSYEQYF.

V gene TRBV6-2 or TRBV6-3 combines with J gene TRBJ1-4; no reliable D call. V lost 6 bases to trimming and J lost 4 bases, with 18 bases between them. Germline V CDR1 and CDR2: MNHEY, SVGEGT. This CDR3 region has 16 residues. The CDR3 DNA reads as TGTGCCAGCAGCCACCGGTCGGGGTCGGTTAATGAAAAACTGTTTTTT. Encoded protein: CASSHRSGSVNEKLFF.

The rearrangement links TRBV5-1 to TRBJ2-7, with 13 bases aligning to TRBD2. The germline V gene has CDR1 SGHRS and CDR2 YFSETQ. The trim removed 3 bases at V and 1 base at J, leaving 10 bases unmatched. This CDR3 comprises 18 residues. This CDR3 reads CASSWGLAGPPGSYEQYF. CDR3 nucleotide sequence: TGCGCCAGCAGCTGGGGACTAGCGGGGCCCCCGGGGTCCTACGAGCAGTACTTC.

This clone was counted only a few times. This chain uses TRBV9 with TRBJ2-5, with D unresolved. The ends were cut back, 0 bases at V and 5 bases at J, with 14 bases in the middle. Germline CDR1 reads SGDLS; CDR2 reads YYNGEE. The CDR3 extends over 15 amino acids. In nucleotides, the CDR3 is TGTGCCAGCAGCGTAGGGTCCGTGCGTTTGGAGACCCAGTACTTC. Its translation: CASSVGSVRLETQYF. The full variable domain, rest sourced from reference TRBV9 and TRBJ2-5, is DSGVTQTPKHLITATGQRVTLRCSPRSGDLSVYWYQQSLDQGLQFLIQYYNGEERAKGNILERFSAQQFPDLHSELNLSSLELGDSALYFCASSVGSVRLETQYFGPGTRLLVL.

On this clone: One end of the junction does not line up with germline, which may come from a read error. V is TRBV20-1 and J is TRBJ2-7; D possibly corresponds to TRBD2 (6 bases). The germline CDR1 and CDR2 sequences are DFQATT and SNEGSKA (reference sequence). The length of the CDR3 is 11 residues. CDR3 sequence (DNA): TGCAGTGCTAGAGACCGGGAGAGAAGGGACTTC. Translated, it gives CSARDRERRDF.

The chain uses TRBV10-3 and TRBJ1-1; 8 positions match TRBD1. The V segment lost 6 bases and the J segment 1 base; nucleotides outside the gene matches: 4. CDR3 length: 14 residues. From germline, CDR1 is ENHRY and CDR2 SYGVKD. The CDR3 sequence: CAISSGQANTEAFF. The CDR3 coding sequence is TGTGCCATCAGCTCGGGACAGGCGAACACTGAAGCTTTCTTT.

The chain combines TRBV19 with TRBJ1-3, with D hard to call. This CDR3 is 15 amino acids long. Trimming removed 5 bases from V and 0 bases from J, with 11 bases in between. Germline loops: CDR1 LNHDA, CDR2 SQIVND (reference sequence). Written as DNA, the CDR3 is TGTGCCAGTAGTGCCACCGGGAGCTCTGGAAACACCATATATTTT. This codes for CASSATGSSGNTIYF.

This clone was counted a few times. The J gene is TRBJ2-2, the V gene TRBV3-1 (or the pseudogene TRBV3-2); 9 nucleotides align to TRBD2. The germline gives CDR1 LGHDT, CDR2 YNNKEL (reference sequence). This CDR3 is built from 17 residues. The junction had 10 bases not matched to a gene; V was cut back by 3 bases and J by 5 bases. CDR3 nucleotides: TGTGCCAGCAGCCACCTAGCGGGACTTGGACGAACCGGGGAGCTGTTTTTT. Translating gives CASSHLAGLGRTGELFF.

V and J are TRBV6-6 and TRBJ2-3; TRBD2 aligns across 9 bases. Per the germline V gene, CDR1 is MNHNY and CDR2 is SVGAGI (reference sequence). V was pared by 5 bases and J by 0 bases, with 6 bases of the junction left unmatched. This CDR3 is 16 amino acids long. CDR3 sequence reads: CASSLDSGSSTDTQYF. The CDR3 nucleotides are TGTGCCAGCAGTCTCGATAGCGGGAGTAGCACAGATACGCAGTATTTT.

The gene calls are TRBV21-1 and TRBJ1-5; TRBD1 is taken as the D call from the table, unchecked against the DNA. TRBV21-1 is recorded as a pseudogene. The CDR3 runs to 17 residues. In DNA, the CDR3 is TGTGCCAGCAGCAAAGAGGGGGTCGACAGGGGCAATCAGCCCCAGCATTTT. The encoded protein is CASSKEGVDRGNQPQHF.

J is TRBJ2-7 and V is TRBV6-5; TRBD1 aligns across 7 bases. Trimming took 6 bases from V and 4 from J; bases not matched to a gene: 6. In germline, CDR1 is MNHEY, CDR2 SVGAGI. The CDR3 has 13 residues. The DNA for the CDR3 is TGTGCCAGCAGCGGGGACAGCTTATACGAGCAGTACTTC. Residues: CASSGDSLYEQYF.

V gene TRBV10-3 combines with J gene TRBJ2-2; D uncertain. CDR3 length: 14 amino acids. V was clipped by 0 bases and J by 1 base, with 3 bases between them. CDR1 is ENHRY and CDR2 is SYGVKD in the germline V gene. CDR3 amino acids: CAISESQNTGELFF. In nucleotides, the CDR3 is TGTGCCATCAGTGAGTCTCAGAACACCGGGGAGCTGTTTTTT.

This clone appeared once. This sequence joins TRBV19 and TRBJ2-2; TRBD2 agrees at 10 bases. V dropped 5 bases and J dropped 4; count of bases not matched to a gene: 4. The CDR3 extends over 15 amino acids. Per germline, CDR1 LNHDA and CDR2 SQIVND (reference sequence). DNA of the CDR3: TGTGCCAGTAGTCCTAGCGGGAGCATCACCGGGGAGCTGTTTTTT. Translated: CASSPSGSITGELFF.

This chain connects TRBV6-5 to TRBJ1-3; possibly TRBD1 for D (6 bases). The V end lost 6 bases, the J end lost 0 bases, and 9 bases lay between the germline ends. The germline V gene has CDR1 MNHEY and CDR2 SVGAGI. The CDR3 has 14 residues. CDR3 nucleotides: TGTGCCAGCAGCAGGGGTTACTCTGGAAACACCATATATTTT. Translated: CASSRGYSGNTIYF.

The chain recombines TRBV9 with TRBJ1-5, with D maybe TRBD1 (5 bases). The CDR3 loop spans 15 amino acids. CDR1 and CDR2 (germline): SGDLS, YYNGEE. V was shortened by 2 bases and J by 3 bases, with 12 bases between the two germline ends. CDR3 region: CASSVSGGYNQPQHF. The CDR3 DNA reads as TGTGCCAGCAGCGTCAGCGGGGGGTACAATCAGCCCCAGCATTTT.

J is TRBJ2-7 and V is TRBV2, with TRBD2 matching over 9 bases. Germline CDR1 reads SNHLY; CDR2 reads FYNNEI. Trimming removed 7 bases from V and 1 base from J; junction bases left unmatched: 8. This CDR3 is 15 amino acids long. The CDR3 DNA follows: TGTGCCAGCATTGTAATAGCGGGAGTGTCCTACGAGCAGTACTTC. Its translation: CASIVIAGVSYEQYF.

The V gene is TRBV7-2, the J gene TRBJ2-1, with D tentatively TRBD2 (6 bases). Trimming pared 5 bases from V and 2 bases from J, leaving 13 bases between. Germline CDR1 and CDR2: SGHTA and FQGNSA. The CDR3 sequence is 15 residues long. DNA of the CDR3: TGTGCCAGCAGCCCGACCCTAGCGCCCTACAATGAGCAGTTCTTC. Translation: CASSPTLAPYNEQFF. The variable domain in full, completed from reference TRBV7-2 and TRBJ2-1, reads GAGVSQSPSNKVTEKGKDVELRCDPISGHTALYWYRQSLGQGLEFLIYFQGNSAPDKSGLPSDRFSAERTGGSVSTLTIQRTQQEDSAVYLCASSPTLAPYNEQFFGPGTRLTVL.

The chain joins TRBV2 to TRBJ1-4; 7 bases are a match to TRBD1. The germline CDR1 and CDR2 sequences are SNHLY and FYNNEI. The junction had 7 bases not matched to a gene; V was cut back by 5 bases and J by 4 bases. This CDR3 spans 15 amino acids. CDR3 in DNA: TGTGCCAGCAGTCCCGGACAGGTATATAATGAAAAACTGTTTTTT. It translates to CASSPGQVYNEKLFF.

This clone has only a few counts. This chain uses TRBV23-1 with TRBJ2-7, with 8 nucleotides matching TRBD2. TRBV23-1 is flagged as an ORF with uncertain function. V lost 8 bases, J lost 5 bases, and 14 bases stayed unmatched. The CDR3 has 15 amino acids. As DNA, the CDR3 is TGCGCCAGCTGCCGCTCCGGTAGCGGGGAGGACGAGCAGTACTTC. This translates into CASCRSGSGEDEQYF.

The gene calls are TRBV19 and TRBJ2-1; 12 bases map to TRBD2. CDR3 size: 14 residues. Germline V CDR1 and CDR2: LNHDA, SQIVND (reference sequence). Trimming at V came to 5 bases and at J to 4 bases, leaving 0 bases not matched to a gene. The CDR3 DNA reads TGTGCCAGTAGTCTAGCGGGGGGGTACAATGAGCAGTTCTTC. The encoded protein is CASSLAGGYNEQFF. Supplemented by reference TRBV19 and TRBJ2-1, the full variable domain reads DGGITQSPKYLFRKEGQNVTLSCEQNLNHDAMYWYRQDPGQGLRLIYYSQIVNDFQKGDIAEGYSVSREKKESFPLTVTSAQKNPTAFYLCASSLAGGYNEQFFGPGTRLTVL.

The count of this clone is one. The CDR3, as DNA: TGTGCCAGCAGCTCAACTAGCGGGGGGCGGGAGACCCAGTACTTC. It encodes CASSSTSGGRETQYF. V is TRBV7-2 and J is TRBJ2-5; 12 nucleotides line up with TRBD2. The V gene end was trimmed by 4 bases and the J gene end by 5 bases; junction bases not matched to a gene: 5. The CDR3 runs 15 residues. Germline assignment: CDR1 SGHTA and CDR2 FQGNSA.

This chain connects TRBV7-2 to TRBJ2-1; no definite D call. The CDR3 totals 14 residues. In germline, CDR1 is SGHTA, CDR2 FQGNSA. V lost 3 bases and J lost 1, with 7 bases in between. The CDR3: CASSFPRSYNEQFF. The CDR3 coding sequence is TGTGCCAGCAGCTTTCCTAGATCCTACAATGAGCAGTTCTTC. The variable domain in full, completed from reference TRBV7-2 and TRBJ2-1, reads GAGVSQSPSNKVTEKGKDVELRCDPISGHTALYWYRQSLGQGLEFLIYFQGNSAPDKSGLPSDRFSAERTGGSVSTLTIQRTQQEDSAVYLCASSFPRSYNEQFFGPGTRLTVL.

The gene calls are TRBV6-1 and TRBJ2-1; 7 nucleotides agree with TRBD2. Germline CDR1 MNHNS, CDR2 SASEGT. Unmatched junction bases numbered 2, after V lost 2 bases and J lost 7 bases. This CDR3 is 13 amino acids long. CDR3 DNA sequence: TGTGCCAGCAGTGAAACTAGCGAGAATGAGCAGTTCTTC. Translation gives CASSETSENEQFF.

In regard to this clone: No DNA is shown, since the ends of the CDR3 on it are uncertain; the CDR3 is the one TCRdb lists. The chain's CDR3 is CASSKVGQGAYGYTF. This chain joins TRBV21-1 and TRBJ1-2; the table gives TRBD1 as D, unverified against the DNA. TRBV21-1 is termed a pseudogene. Counting both end residues, the CDR3 totals 15 amino acids.

The chain recombines TRBV2 with TRBJ2-3; D ambiguous. The CDR3 totals 15 residues. V was trimmed by 7 bases and J by 2 bases, leaving 16 bases between them. Germline CDR1 is SNHLY and CDR2 is FYNNEI. CDR3 residues: CASMRLSVLTDTQYF. CDR3 DNA: TGTGCCAGCATGCGGCTTTCCGTCCTCACAGATACGCAGTATTTT.

The V gene is TRBV27, the J gene TRBJ2-7; possibly TRBD2 for D (6 bases). Germline CDR1 is MNHEY and CDR2 is SMNVEV (reference sequence). This CDR3 comprises 14 residues. The ends were cut back, 3 bases at V and 3 bases at J, with 12 bases in the middle. The CDR3 coding sequence is TGTGCCAGCAGTTTTGGCGGGGCCTACTACGAGCAGTACTTC. Translating gives CASSFGGAYYEQYF.

The chain links TRBV6-5 to TRBJ1-2, with 7 bases matching TRBD1. Trimming at V came to 6 bases and at J to 1 base, leaving 8 bases not matched to a gene. Germline V gives CDR1 MNHEY, CDR2 SVGAGI. The CDR3 has 15 amino acids. CDR3 nucleotides: TGTGCCAGCAGCCCAACAGGGGCTATTAACTATGGCTACACCTTC. Residues: CASSPTGAINYGYTF.

The V and J genes are TRBV6-1 and TRBJ1-2, with D maybe TRBD1 (5 bases). The V end was cut by 2 bases, the J end by 5 bases, with 9 bases between. From germline, CDR1 is MNHNS and CDR2 SASEGT. The CDR3 loop spans 13 amino acids. As DNA, the CDR3 is TGTGCCAGCAGTGAACGGACAACGTATGGCTACACCTTC. It is translated as CASSERTTYGYTF.

The chain is built from TRBV4-1 and TRBJ2-6; D ambiguous. The germline gives CDR1 MGHRA, CDR2 YSYEKL. The V end lost 1 base, the J end lost 4 bases, and 11 bases lay between the germline ends. The CDR3 has 16 residues. CDR3 region: CASSQGPQKGANVLTF. The CDR3 DNA reads as TGCGCCAGCAGCCAAGGGCCGCAAAAGGGGGCCAACGTCCTGACTTTC.

The rearrangement links TRBV4-3 to TRBJ2-1, with TRBD2 as a possible D gene (7 bases). This CDR3 region has 15 residues. Germline lookup yields CDR1 LGHNA and CDR2 YSLEER. V shed 4 bases and J shed 8 bases, with 18 bases lying between them. The CDR3 DNA reads as TGCGCCAGCAGCCCAGCTCGGGGGGCTGGGTATGAGCAGTTCTTC. Translating it yields CASSPARGAGYEQFF.